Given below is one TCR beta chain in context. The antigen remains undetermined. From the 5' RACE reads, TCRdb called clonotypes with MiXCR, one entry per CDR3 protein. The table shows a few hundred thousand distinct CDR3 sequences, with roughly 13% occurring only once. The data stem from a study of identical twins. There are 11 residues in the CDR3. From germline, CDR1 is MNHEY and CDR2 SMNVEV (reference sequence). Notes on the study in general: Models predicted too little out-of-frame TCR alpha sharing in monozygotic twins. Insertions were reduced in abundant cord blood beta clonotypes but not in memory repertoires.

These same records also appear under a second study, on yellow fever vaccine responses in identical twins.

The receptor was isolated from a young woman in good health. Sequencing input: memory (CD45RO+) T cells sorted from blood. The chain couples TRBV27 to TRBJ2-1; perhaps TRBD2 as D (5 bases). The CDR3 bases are TGTACCGGGGAGCCCAACAATGAGCAGTTCTTC. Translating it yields CTGEPNNEQFF.